This is a list of T cell receptor beta chains from one sample in a study of OX40 agonist ivuxolimab in advanced cancers. Clones were read by immunoSEQ multiplex PCR, and TCRdb kept only the in-frame ones, dropping some. The sample gives fewer than 90,000 clones, 70% to 90% of which show up once; more than 0.3% is in the top ten. Here the sequenced sample was CD4+ or CD8+ T cells sorted from blood, taken in a trial of the OX40 agonist ivuxolimab. The receptors shown here come from an adult with an advanced solid tumor such as melanoma, head and neck, liver or kidney cancer. The CDR3 runs from the conserved cysteine through the conserved F or W. A D gene is named only where the DNA matches it firmly. Size tells how often a clone was seen (once, few, many) or the class of an expanded clone, and some rows leave it out.

V: TRBV25-1
J: TRBJ2-7
length: 14
size: .
D: TRBD1
CDR3: CASRETGRPYEQYF
DNA: TGTGCCAGCAGGGAGACAGGGCGTCCCTACGAGCAGTACTTC

V: TRBV2
J: TRBJ1-2
length: 14
size: .
D: .
CDR3: CASSVRGQGDGYTF
DNA: TGTGCCAGCAGTGTGCGGGGCCAGGGAGATGGCTACACCTTC

V: TRBV30
J: TRBJ2-5
length: 15
size: .
D: TRBD2
CDR3: CAWSVGSGRFETQYF
DNA: TGTGCCTGGAGTGTTGGTAGCGGGAGGTTTGAGACCCAGTACTTC

V: TRBV19
J: TRBJ1-5
length: 14
size: .
D: .
CDR3: CASSLTRSNQPQHF
DNA: TGTGCCAGTAGTCTGACCCGGAGCAATCAGCCCCAGCATTTT

V: TRBV25-1
J: TRBJ2-1
length: 15
size: few
D: TRBD2
CDR3: CASSDSGRGGLEQFF
DNA: TGTGCCAGCAGTGATAGCGGGAGAGGGGGACTTGAGCAGTTCTTC

V: TRBV5-1
J: TRBJ2-3
length: 15
size: .
D: .
CDR3: CASSSDGEGTDTQYF
DNA: TGCGCCAGCAGCTCGGACGGCGAAGGCACAGATACGCAGTATTTT

V: TRBV30
J: TRBJ2-7
length: 14
size: .
D: .
CDR3: CAWSGQGSGREQYF
DNA: TGTGCCTGGAGTGGACAAGGCAGCGGTCGCGAGCAGTACTTC

V: TRBV10-3
J: TRBJ2-5
length: 15
size: .
D: TRBD2
CDR3: CAISETAGAQETQYF
DNA: TGTGCCATCAGTGAGACCGCGGGAGCGCAAGAGACCCAGTACTTC

V: TRBV13
J: TRBJ1-1
length: 15
size: .
D: .
CDR3: CASSLRSGGHTEAFF
DNA: TGTGCCAGCAGCTTAAGATCCGGCGGGCACACTGAAGCTTTCTTT

V: TRBV19
J: TRBJ2-5
length: 18
size: .
D: TRBD2
CDR3: CASSMVGGLAGGQETQYF
DNA: TGTGCCAGTAGTATGGTAGGGGGACTAGCGGGAGGGCAAGAGACCCAGTACTTC

V: TRBV11-2
J: TRBJ2-1
length: 16
size: once
D: TRBD2
CDR3: CASSLLLAGDHNEQFF
DNA: TGTGCCAGCAGCTTACTTCTAGCGGGAGACCACAATGAGCAGTTCTTC

V: TRBV18
J: TRBJ2-1
length: 15
size: .
D: .
CDR3: CASSPGSGTYNEQFF
DNA: TGTGCCAGCTCACCCGGGTCGGGTACCTACAATGAGCAGTTCTTC

V: TRBV13
J: TRBJ2-1
length: 15
size: .
D: TRBD2
CDR3: CASSLTSGPYNEQFF
DNA: TGTGCCAGCAGCCTGACTAGCGGTCCCTACAATGAGCAGTTCTTC

V: TRBV10-3
J: TRBJ1-1
length: 11
size: .
D: .
CDR3: CAIRTETEAFF
DNA: TGTGCCATCAGAACAGAGACTGAAGCTTTCTTT

V: TRBV10-3
J: TRBJ2-3
length: 13
size: .
D: .
CDR3: CAIKGTSTDTQYF
DNA: TGTGCCATCAAAGGTACTAGCACAGATACGCAGTATTTT

V: TRBV4-1
J: TRBJ2-1
length: 19
size: .
D: TRBD2
CDR3: CASSQSGTSGAPVENEQFF
DNA: TGCGCCAGCAGCCAATCCGGGACTAGCGGGGCCCCAGTGGAGAATGAGCAGTTCTTC

V: TRBV7-2
J: TRBJ2-1
length: 19
size: .
D: TRBD1
CDR3: CASSLRAQGALRSYNEQFF
DNA: TGTGCCAGCAGCTTAAGGGCACAGGGGGCTCTACGATCCTACAATGAGCAGTTCTTC

V: TRBV28
J: TRBJ2-4
length: 15
size: .
D: TRBD2
CDR3: CASSLADIAKNIQYF
DNA: TGTGCCAGCAGTCTAGCGGATATAGCCAAAAACATTCAGTACTTC

V: TRBV4-1
J: TRBJ2-7
length: 15
size: .
D: TRBD2
CDR3: CASSQGLAGTYEQYF
DNA: TGCGCCAGCAGCCAGGGACTAGCGGGGACCTACGAGCAGTACTTC

V: TRBV7-9
J: TRBJ2-5
length: 12
size: .
D: .
CDR3: CASSLPVETQYF
DNA: TGTGCCAGCAGCTTACCCGTAGAGACCCAGTACTTC

V: TRBV7-2
J: TRBJ2-7
length: 12
size: .
D: .
CDR3: CASSLVTYEQYF
DNA: TGTGCCAGCAGCTTAGTTACCTACGAGCAGTACTTC

V: TRBV6-5
J: TRBJ1-3
length: 14
size: .
D: TRBD1
CDR3: CASSDDRGRNTIYF
DNA: TGTGCCAGCAGTGACGACAGGGGGAGAAACACCATATATTTT

V: TRBV27
J: TRBJ1-4
length: 12
size: .
D: .
CDR3: CASSFRGEKLFF
DNA: TGTGCCAGCAGTTTCAGGGGCGAAAAACTGTTTTTT

V: TRBV2
J: TRBJ1-1
length: 15
size: .
D: TRBD1
CDR3: CASIQTRAQGGEAFF
DNA: TGTGCCAGCATCCAAACCCGGGCGCAGGGGGGTGAAGCTTTCTTT

V: TRBV19
J: TRBJ2-7
length: 15
size: .
D: .
CDR3: CASSLVRAADYEQYF
DNA: TGTGCCAGTAGCCTGGTACGGGCGGCGGACTACGAGCAGTACTTC

V: TRBV6-5
J: TRBJ2-7
length: 15
size: once
D: TRBD2
CDR3: CASSPGTSGTYEQYF
DNA: TGTGCCAGCAGTCCCGGGACTAGCGGAACCTACGAGCAGTACTTC

V: TRBV6-8
J: TRBJ2-7
length: 18
size: .
D: TRBD2
CDR3: CASRRDSPGLDLAIEQYF
DNA: TGTGCCAGCAGACGCGACAGCCCGGGACTAGATTTGGCGATCGAGCAGTACTTC

V: TRBV29-1
J: TRBJ1-1
length: 13
size: .
D: TRBD1
CDR3: CSGKDRANPEAFF
DNA: TGCAGCGGGAAGGACAGGGCCAACCCTGAAGCTTTCTTT

V: TRBV12-5
J: TRBJ2-2
length: 17
size: once
D: .
CDR3: CASGLDLTSTRGGELFF
DNA: TGTGCTAGTGGTTTGGACCTGACTAGTACCCGTGGCGGGGAGCTGTTTTTT

V: TRBV6-5
J: TRBJ1-1
length: 14
size: once
D: .
CDR3: CASSYRSGNTEAFF
DNA: TGTGCCAGCAGTTACCGGTCCGGGAACACTGAAGCTTTCTTT

V: TRBV7-9
J: TRBJ1-2
length: 14
size: .
D: TRBD1
CDR3: CASSLAGGDYGYTF
DNA: TGTGCCAGCAGCTTAGCAGGGGGCGACTATGGCTACACCTTC

V: TRBV19
J: TRBJ2-1
length: 15
size: .
D: TRBD1
CDR3: CASSTGTGVVDEQFF
DNA: TGTGCCAGTAGTACGGGGACAGGGGTTGTGGATGAGCAGTTCTTC

V: TRBV19
J: TRBJ1-5
length: 12
size: .
D: .
CDR3: CASRVHNQPQHF
DNA: TGTGCCTCCAGGGTCCACAATCAGCCCCAGCATTTT

V: TRBV5-1
J: TRBJ1-1
length: 14
size: .
D: .
CDR3: CASSLGREYTEAFF
DNA: TGCGCCAGCAGCTTGGGGAGGGAGTACACTGAAGCTTTCTTT

V: TRBV19
J: TRBJ2-2
length: 12
size: few
D: .
CDR3: CASSTGLRELFF
DNA: TGTGCCAGTAGTACAGGACTGCGGGAGCTGTTTTTT

V: TRBV5-4
J: TRBJ2-7
length: 13
size: .
D: TRBD1
CDR3: CASSLDRGHEQYF
DNA: TGTGCCAGCAGCTTGGACAGGGGCCACGAGCAGTACTTC

V: TRBV6-9
J: TRBJ1-5
length: 13
size: .
D: .
CDR3: CASSRQVNQPQHF
DNA: TGTGCCAGCAGCCGACAGGTCAATCAGCCCCAGCATTTT

V: TRBV11-2
J: TRBJ2-7
length: 11
size: .
D: .
CDR3: CASSLFYEQYF
DNA: TGTGCCAGCAGCTTATTCTACGAGCAGTACTTC

V: TRBV9
J: TRBJ1-5
length: 19
size: .
D: TRBD1
CDR3: CASSLGVGTGIFSNQPQHF
DNA: TGTGCCAGCAGTCTCGGAGTCGGGACAGGGATTTTTAGCAATCAGCCCCAGCATTTT

V: TRBV30
J: TRBJ2-7
length: 13
size: .
D: TRBD2
CDR3: CACRLGGWYEQYF
DNA: TGTGCCTGTAGGCTGGGGGGGTGGTACGAGCAGTACTTC

V: TRBV11-2
J: TRBJ2-1
length: 12
size: .
D: .
CDR3: CASSPRAVEQFF
DNA: TGTGCCAGCAGCCCCCGGGCCGTGGAGCAGTTCTTC